This TCR beta chain stems from a study of blood T cells in healthy people across ages. General study points: Correlation between TCR beta diversity and naive T cell percentage was strong. More naive CD4+ cells and higher diversity marked long-lived donors relative to aged donors.

Alongside a J-beta primer mix, a sample-barcoded 5' primer served in a second PCR lasting about 7 to 11 cycles. Through a template-switch adaptor with 12 random nucleotides, each cDNA molecule received a tag. TCRdb re-analysed the 5' RACE reads in MiXCR, keeping a single row per CDR3 protein. The sample consists of hundreds of thousands of distinct CDR3 sequences, 40% to 50% of them appearing once. As to this clonotype: Its antigen is not identified.

This TCR was sampled from a man between 60 and 75 years old in good health. Sequenced sample: blood.

The CDR3 region has the DNA TGTGCCAGCAAACCCGACGGACAGAATAATGAGCAGTTCTTC. Translating it yields CASKPDGQNNEQFF. The chain joins TRBV7-2 to TRBJ2-1; D perhaps matches TRBD1 (6 bases). V was pared by 7 bases and J by 7 bases, with 17 bases between. This CDR3 spans 14 amino acids. The germline CDR1 and CDR2 sequences are SGHTA and FQGNSA.